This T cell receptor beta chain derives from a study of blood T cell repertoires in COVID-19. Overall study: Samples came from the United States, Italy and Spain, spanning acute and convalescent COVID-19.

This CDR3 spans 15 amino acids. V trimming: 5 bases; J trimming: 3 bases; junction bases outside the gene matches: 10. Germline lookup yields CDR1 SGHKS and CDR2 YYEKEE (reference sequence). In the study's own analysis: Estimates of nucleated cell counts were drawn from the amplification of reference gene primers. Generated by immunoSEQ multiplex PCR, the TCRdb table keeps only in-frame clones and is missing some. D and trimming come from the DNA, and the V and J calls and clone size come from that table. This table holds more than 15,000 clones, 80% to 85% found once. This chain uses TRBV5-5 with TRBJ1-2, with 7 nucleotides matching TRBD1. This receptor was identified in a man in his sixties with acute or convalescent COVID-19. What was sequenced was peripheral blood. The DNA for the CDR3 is TGTGCCAGCAGGCGTGCTGGGGGGACAGACTATGGCTACACCTTC. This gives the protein CASRRAGGTDYGYTF. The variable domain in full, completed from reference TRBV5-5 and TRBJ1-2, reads DAGVTQSPTHLIKTRGQQVTLRCSPISGHKSVSWYQQVLGQGPQFIFQYYEKEERGRGNFPDRFSARQFPNYSSELNVNALLLGDSALYLCASRRAGGTDYGYTFGSGTRLTVV.